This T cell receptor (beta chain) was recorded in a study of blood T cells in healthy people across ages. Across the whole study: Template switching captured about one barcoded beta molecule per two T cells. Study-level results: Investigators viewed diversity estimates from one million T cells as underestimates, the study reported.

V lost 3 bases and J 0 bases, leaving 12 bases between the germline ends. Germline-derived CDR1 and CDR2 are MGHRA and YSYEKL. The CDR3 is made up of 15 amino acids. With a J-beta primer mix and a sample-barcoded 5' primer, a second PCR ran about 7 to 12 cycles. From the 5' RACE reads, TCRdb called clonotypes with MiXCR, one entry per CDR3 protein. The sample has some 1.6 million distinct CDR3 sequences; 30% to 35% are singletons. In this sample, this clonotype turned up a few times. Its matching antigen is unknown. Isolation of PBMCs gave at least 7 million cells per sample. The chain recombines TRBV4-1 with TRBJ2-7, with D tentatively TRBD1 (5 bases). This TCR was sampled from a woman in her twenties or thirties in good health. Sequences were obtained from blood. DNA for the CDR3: TGCGCCAGCAGCCAGGACAAGACATTCTCCTACGAGCAGTACTTC. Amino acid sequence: CASSQDKTFSYEQYF.